These T cell receptor beta chains were read from a single sample in a study of a mutant IDH1 vaccine in newly diagnosed glioma. Some clones are missing from TCRdb's copy, which holds only in-frame ones; the method was immunoSEQ multiplex PCR. This sample has more than 35,000 clones, with under 90% found just once. The antigens of these receptors remain unknown. The specimen comprised PBMCs, sampled from a glioma patient whose treatment included an IDH1 peptide vaccine. The receptors were gathered from a woman in her thirties or forties with glioma. Some clones in this sample may be carry-over from other donors' samples. CDR3s include the opening cysteine and the closing phenylalanine or tryptophan. The order of the fields is J gene, clone size, D gene, V gene, CDR3 DNA, CDR3 protein. D genes are given only for firm matches. Clone size, where shown, is once, few, many, or a class for clones that have expanded.

J: TRBJ1-6; size: .; D: .; V: TRBV6-1; DNA: TGTGCCAGCAGTCGGAATTCACCCCTCCACTTT; CDR3: CASSRNSPLHF
J: TRBJ1-1; size: few; D: .; V: TRBV9; DNA: TGTGCCAGCAGCCCCCGACGGGGGTCTGAACTGGCTTTCTTT; CDR3: CASSPRRGSELAFF
J: TRBJ2-2; size: .; D: .; V: TRBV7-7; DNA: TGTGCTAGTGAAGATTACACCGGGGAGCTGTTTTTT; CDR3: CASEDYTGELFF
J: TRBJ2-7; size: .; D: .; V: TRBV29-1; DNA: TGCAGCGTTGAAGATCGAGGACTCGAGCAGTACTTC; CDR3: CSVEDRGLEQYF
J: TRBJ2-7; size: .; D: TRBD2; V: TRBV4-3; DNA: TGCGCCAGCAGCCAAGACGCTAGCGGGAGTTACGAGCAGTACTTC; CDR3: CASSQDASGSYEQYF
J: TRBJ1-1; size: few; D: .; V: TRBV28; DNA: TGTGCCAGCAGTTTTTGGGGAGAAGCTTTCTTT; CDR3: CASSFWGEAFF
J: TRBJ2-7; size: .; D: TRBD2; V: TRBV5-4; DNA: TGTGCCAGCAGCTCTACCCCCCTAGCGGGGTCCTACGAGCAGTACTTC; CDR3: CASSSTPLAGSYEQYF
J: TRBJ2-1; size: .; D: .; V: TRBV27; DNA: TGTGCCAGCAAAGATGGCGGGGCGGTTAATGAGCAGTTCTTC; CDR3: CASKDGGAVNEQFF
J: TRBJ2-7; size: few; D: TRBD2; V: TRBV15; DNA: TGTGCCACCAGCGAGGGAAGCGGGAGTGTCTACGAGCAGTACTTC; CDR3: CATSEGSGSVYEQYF
J: TRBJ2-7; size: .; D: TRBD2; V: TRBV15; DNA: TGTGCCACCAGCACGGGACTAGAAAACCACGAGCAGTACTTC; CDR3: CATSTGLENHEQYF
J: TRBJ2-7; size: .; D: TRBD2; V: TRBV29-1; DNA: TGCAGCGTTGAAGATCCGCGGGAGCTCGGCTACGAGCAGTACTTC; CDR3: CSVEDPRELGYEQYF
J: TRBJ1-1; size: large; D: .; V: TRBV4-1; DNA: TGCGCCAGCGGGGGGGACACTGAAGCTTTCTTT; CDR3: CASGGDTEAFF
J: TRBJ1-3; size: .; D: .; V: TRBV5-1; DNA: TGCGCCAGCAGCTTGGAAGGGGGTCCCTACACCATATATTTT; CDR3: CASSLEGGPYTIYF
J: TRBJ2-7; size: .; D: .; V: TRBV7-9; DNA: TGTGCCAGCAGCTTAGCGCTGGGGAATCGGGACGAGCAGTACTTC; CDR3: CASSLALGNRDEQYF
J: TRBJ2-3; size: once; D: .; V: TRBV7-9; DNA: TGTGCCAGCAGCTCAAGCCAAAGAGGTTGGACAGATACGCAGTATTTT; CDR3: CASSSSQRGWTDTQYF
J: TRBJ2-3; size: once; D: .; V: TRBV9; DNA: TGTGCCAGCAGCGGGAGAGGCACAGATACGCAGTATTTT; CDR3: CASSGRGTDTQYF
J: TRBJ1-6; size: .; D: .; V: TRBV4-1; DNA: TGCGCCAGCAGCCAAACCGATCTAGGGTTCGTGAATTCACCCCTCCACTTT; CDR3: CASSQTDLGFVNSPLHF
J: TRBJ1-5; size: .; D: .; V: TRBV27; DNA: TGTGCCAGCAGTTCGGCGGGTCATCAGCCCCAGCATTTT; CDR3: CASSSAGHQPQHF
J: TRBJ2-2; size: .; D: .; V: TRBV7-7; DNA: TGTGCTAGCAGCCCCGGGACCACCACCGGGGAGCTGTTTTTT; CDR3: CASSPGTTTGELFF
J: TRBJ2-1; size: .; D: .; V: TRBV6-5; DNA: TGTGCCAGCAGTCGTATTCTCAGCTCCTACAATGAGCAGTTCTTC; CDR3: CASSRILSSYNEQFF
J: TRBJ2-3; size: .; D: .; V: TRBV6-6; DNA: TGTGCCAGCAGAGTGGGAGATACGCAGTATTTT; CDR3: CASRVGDTQYF
J: TRBJ2-6; size: .; D: TRBD1; V: TRBV4-1; DNA: TGCGCCACTGGGACAGGGGATTACTCTGGGGCCAACGTCCTGACTTTC; CDR3: CATGTGDYSGANVLTF